A selection of T cell receptor beta chains follows, all from one sample in a study of cytomegalovirus exposure and HLA in healthy donors. Using immunoSEQ multiplex PCR, the repertoire was profiled, and TCRdb retains in-frame clones only, with some absent. Of more than 150,000 clones listed, 75% to 85% were seen once; the top ten hold 0.65%. Sequencing used PBMCs. These receptors all come from a boy between 10 and 17 years old in good health and CMV-seronegative. CDR3s include the opening cysteine and the closing phenylalanine or tryptophan. The D gene is left open where the match is weak. Rows may omit the clone size; those that give it use once, few, many or a size class.

j_gene,abundance,len,d_gene,v_gene,CDR3nt,CDR3aa
TRBJ2-1,.,15,TRBD1,TRBV11-3,TGTGCCAGCAGTTACCGGGACAGGGGGTACAATGAGCAGTTCTTC,CASSYRDRGYNEQFF
TRBJ1-2,.,16,.,TRBV19,TGTGCCAGTATGGCCCCGGGAACAAGGACGGTCTATGGCTACACCTTC,CASMAPGTRTVYGYTF
TRBJ2-1,once,17,TRBD2,TRBV9,TGTGCCAGCAGCGTAGGTCCGGGCGGGGGGGCTTTGAATGAGCAGTTCTTC,CASSVGPGGGALNEQFF
TRBJ1-5,few,16,.,TRBV6-1,TGTGCCAGCAGTGGTGGGACACCTGTGGGCAATCAGCCCCAGCATTTT,CASSGGTPVGNQPQHF
TRBJ2-7,.,14,.,TRBV10-3,TGTGCCATCAGCGAGGGACCAGGGAACTACGAGCAGTACTTC,CAISEGPGNYEQYF
TRBJ2-2,.,15,TRBD2,TRBV6-1,TGTGCCAGCAGTCGAGTAGCGGGGGACACCGGGGAGCTGTTTTTT,CASSRVAGDTGELFF
TRBJ2-7,.,14,TRBD1,TRBV10-3,TGTGCCATCGGGTCAGGGACAGGGTCCTACGAGCAGTACTTC,CAIGSGTGSYEQYF
TRBJ1-5,.,14,.,TRBV5-5,TGTGCCAGCAGCCAACGCCTAGGCAATCAGCCCCAGCATTTT,CASSQRLGNQPQHF
TRBJ2-2,.,13,.,TRBV7-9,TGTGCCAGCAGACAGGCGACAGTCCGGGAGCTGTTTTTT,CASRQATVRELFF
TRBJ2-7,.,16,.,TRBV4-3,TGCGCCAGCAGCCAAGAAAAACTAGGAGACATCTACGAGCAGTACTTC,CASSQEKLGDIYEQYF
TRBJ2-1,.,14,.,TRBV9,TGTGCCAGCAGCGTAGTAAGCAATTTCAATGAGCAGTTCTTC,CASSVVSNFNEQFF
TRBJ2-1,.,16,.,TRBV9,TGTGCCAGCAGCGTAGGGGGCTCCAAGTACTACAATGAGCAGTTCTTC,CASSVGGSKYYNEQFF
TRBJ2-7,.,12,.,TRBV7-8,TGTGCCAGCAGCCCCCAACTCTACGAGCAGTACTTC,CASSPQLYEQYF
TRBJ1-1,.,14,.,TRBV7-9,TGTGCCAGCAGCTTCGCCAGGGAGAACACTGAAGCTTTCTTT,CASSFARENTEAFF
TRBJ2-7,.,13,TRBD1,TRBV2,TGTGCCAGCAGCCGGGACAGCGTCTACGAGCAGTACTTC,CASSRDSVYEQYF
TRBJ2-1,.,15,TRBD2,TRBV4-1,TGCGCCAGCAGCCAACGGGGGGTCACCTACAATGAGCAGTTCTTC,CASSQRGVTYNEQFF
TRBJ1-1,.,14,.,TRBV5-1,TGCGCCACCCGAGGAGGGATCACAGATCCTGAAGCTTTCTTT,CATRGGITDPEAFF
TRBJ1-2,.,14,.,TRBV12-5,TGTGCTAGTGGTTTGAACCCGCCAGACTATGGCTACACCTTC,CASGLNPPDYGYTF
TRBJ2-7,.,16,.,TRBV5-1,TGCGCCAGCAGCTTGGAGCTCCGGCAGGGAAGGAACGAGCAGTACTTC,CASSLELRQGRNEQYF
TRBJ2-1,.,14,.,TRBV15,TGTGCCACCAGCAGAGATTGGGCAGCGGATGAGCAGTTCTTC,CATSRDWAADEQFF
TRBJ1-1,.,13,.,TRBV29-1,TGCAGCGTCCAAAGGGGCCCGAAGTTTGAAGCTTTCTTT,CSVQRGPKFEAFF
TRBJ2-1,.,15,.,TRBV7-3,TGTGCCAGCAGCCAAACAGCTAACTCCTACAATGAGCAGTTCTTC,CASSQTANSYNEQFF
TRBJ2-5,.,13,TRBD1,TRBV27,TGTGCCAGCAGAAGGGACAGCCAAGAGACCCAGTACTTC,CASRRDSQETQYF
TRBJ1-2,.,14,.,TRBV19,TGTGCCAGCCAAACCCCGACGGGTAACTATGGCTACACCTTC,CASQTPTGNYGYTF
TRBJ2-5,.,13,.,TRBV10-3,TGTGCCATCAGTGAGTTGGGGGCGGAGACCCAGTACTTC,CAISELGAETQYF
TRBJ1-1,.,15,.,TRBV5-4,TGTGCCAGCAGCTTGGGGACGGGAAGGAGCACTGAAGCTTTCTTT,CASSLGTGRSTEAFF
TRBJ1-1,once,13,.,TRBV14,TGTGCCAGCAGCCGGACAGTGAACACTGAAGCTTTCTTT,CASSRTVNTEAFF
TRBJ2-4,.,18,TRBD2,TRBV5-1,TGCGCCAGCAGCCGAGGACTAGCGGGGGGTGTAGCCAAAAACATTCAGTACTTC,CASSRGLAGGVAKNIQYF
TRBJ1-1,few,11,.,TRBV29-1,TGCAGCGTTGTACAGAACACTGAAGCTTTCTTT,CSVVQNTEAFF
TRBJ2-5,once,16,TRBD2,TRBV28,TGTGCCAGCAGTTTAGGGCTAGCGGGAGGCGGGGAGACCCAGTACTTC,CASSLGLAGGGETQYF
TRBJ2-7,once,14,.,TRBV11-2,TGTGCCAGCAGCTTAGGCCTGGGAGCCTACGAGCAGTACTTC,CASSLGLGAYEQYF
TRBJ2-5,few,16,TRBD1,TRBV11-3,TGTGCCAGCAGCGCCGTCACAGGGGGCGCGAGGGAGACCCAGTACTTC,CASSAVTGGARETQYF
TRBJ2-1,.,16,TRBD2,TRBV15,TGTGCCACCAGCAGACCCGGGACTAGAGTCTACAATGAGCAGTTCTTC,CATSRPGTRVYNEQFF
TRBJ2-7,.,15,.,TRBV4-2,TGTGCCAGCAGCCAAGATGGACTGGACCCCTACGAGCAGTACTTC,CASSQDGLDPYEQYF
TRBJ2-2,.,13,TRBD2,TRBV5-1,TGCGCCAGCAGCTACCGGGAGGTCGGGGAGCTGTTTTTT,CASSYREVGELFF
TRBJ1-2,.,14,.,TRBV5-6,TGTGCCAGCAGCTTCAGGTTCACTAACTATGGCTACACCTTC,CASSFRFTNYGYTF
TRBJ1-1,.,12,.,TRBV13,TGTGCCAGCAGCTTATTAAACACTGAAGCTTTCTTT,CASSLLNTEAFF
TRBJ1-2,.,15,.,TRBV4-1,TGCGCCAGCAGCCAAGAGAGTTGGGAGGTTTATGGCTACACCTTC,CASSQESWEVYGYTF
TRBJ2-5,.,12,.,TRBV19,TGTGCCAGTAAGGGGGAAGGAGAGACCCAGTACTTC,CASKGEGETQYF
TRBJ1-1,.,17,TRBD1,TRBV5-4,TGTGCCAGCAGCTTGGATTTCCCCGGGACAGGGGACACTGAAGCTTTCTTT,CASSLDFPGTGDTEAFF
TRBJ2-1,once,15,.,TRBV5-4,TGTGCCAGCAGCTTGGAAGTGACAGCTTACAATGAGCAGTTCTTC,CASSLEVTAYNEQFF
TRBJ1-5,.,14,TRBD1,TRBV7-2,TGTGCCAGCAGCTTAGAGACAGGGCGTCAGCCCCAGCATTTT,CASSLETGRQPQHF
TRBJ2-1,.,16,TRBD2,TRBV4-3,TGCGCCAGCAGCCTAGGGCGGGGACTAGCGTTCAATGAGCAGTTCTTC,CASSLGRGLAFNEQFF
TRBJ1-1,once,13,.,TRBV6-6,TGTGCCAGCAGTTACGCGGTGAACACTGAAGCTTTCTTT,CASSYAVNTEAFF
TRBJ1-2,.,12,.,TRBV25-1,TGTGCCAGCAGAGGGCAGGGCTATGGCTACACCTTC,CASRGQGYGYTF
TRBJ2-1,.,18,.,TRBV7-9,TGTGCCAGCAGCTCAGTGGGTTCGGGGGGCGGCCTATACAATGAGCAGTTCTTC,CASSSVGSGGGLYNEQFF
TRBJ1-1,.,15,.,TRBV9,TGTGCCAGCAGCACCACTGGGGGGGGAACGGCGGGCGCTTTCTTT,CASSTTGGGTAGAFF
TRBJ2-7,.,16,TRBD2,TRBV19,TGTGCCAGTAGTACCTGGACTAGCGGGAGTAGCTACGAGCAGTACTTC,CASSTWTSGSSYEQYF
TRBJ2-5,.,15,TRBD1,TRBV7-9,TGTGCCAGCAGCGTCACAGGGGGGAGGCAAGAGACCCAGTACTTC,CASSVTGGRQETQYF
TRBJ2-1,.,9,.,TRBV2,TGTGCCAGCAGTGACAAGCAGTTCTTC,CASSDKQFF
TRBJ1-2,.,13,TRBD1,TRBV29-1,TGCAGCGCAGACAGGGCCTATGATTATGGCTACACCTTC,CSADRAYDYGYTF
TRBJ1-3,.,17,TRBD1,TRBV19,TGTGCCAGTAGTATGCACCGACGATGGACAGGAGGAAACACCATATATTTT,CASSMHRRWTGGNTIYF
TRBJ1-2,.,16,.,TRBV7-9,TGTGCCAGCAGCCTCCCCCCGACAGGAAAAAGGTATGGCTACACCTTC,CASSLPPTGKRYGYTF
TRBJ1-5,.,16,TRBD1,TRBV19,TGTGCCAGTAGGATTTTGGGACAGGGGAGCAATCAGCCCCAGCATTTT,CASRILGQGSNQPQHF
TRBJ1-1,.,14,TRBD1,TRBV29-1,TGCAGCGTTCTGACAGGGGGTAGTAACACTGAAGCTTTCTTT,CSVLTGGSNTEAFF